This T cell receptor (beta chain) comes out of a study of T cells in Graves' hyperthyroidism and ophthalmopathy. Study outcomes and limitations: The model identified upcoming ophthalmopathy a median about six months ahead of onset.

Lactation, pregnancy, other autoimmune disease or uncontrolled infection led to exclusion of patients. Researchers amplified the TCR beta CDR3 regions from RNA transcripts. Primed by the HTBI set, a first-round RT-PCR was run on the TCR CDR3. TCRdb used MiXCR to reprocess the multiplex PCR reads, holding one entry per CDR3 protein. The table records a few hundred thousand distinct CDR3 sequences, about a sixth of them present only once. For this clonotype: The antigen is not known.

The sample comprised blood. This sequence originates from a young woman with Graves' ophthalmopathy.

In DNA form, the CDR3 reads TGTGCCAGCAGCGTATTGGACAGGGGGTCGCACGAGACCCAGTACTTC. Its protein product is CASSVLDRGSHETQYF. The chain employs TRBV9 and TRBJ2-5, with 10 positions matching TRBD1. V shed 1 base and J 5 bases; nucleotides not matched to a gene: 8. From germline, CDR1 is SGDLS and CDR2 YYNGEE. The CDR3 totals 16 residues.